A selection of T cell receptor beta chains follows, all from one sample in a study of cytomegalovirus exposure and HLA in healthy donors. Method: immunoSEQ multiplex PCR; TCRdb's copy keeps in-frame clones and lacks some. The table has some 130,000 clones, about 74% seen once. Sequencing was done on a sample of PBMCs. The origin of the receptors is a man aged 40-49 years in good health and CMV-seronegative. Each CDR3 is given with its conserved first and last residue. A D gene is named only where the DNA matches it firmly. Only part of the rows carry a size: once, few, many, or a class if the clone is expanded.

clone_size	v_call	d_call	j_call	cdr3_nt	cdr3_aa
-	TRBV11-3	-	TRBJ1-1	TGTGCCAGCAGCTTAGAGGTCTGGGGGAGGGACACTGAAGCTTTCTTT	CASSLEVWGRDTEAFF
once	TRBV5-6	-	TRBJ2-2	TGTGCCAGCAGCTTGGAAGCAGGGGCGAACACCGGGGAGCTGTTTTTT	CASSLEAGANTGELFF
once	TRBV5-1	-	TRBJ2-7	TGCGCCAGCAGCTCAGAGCGGGAGCAGTACTTC	CASSSEREQYF
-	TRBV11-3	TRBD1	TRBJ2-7	TGTGCCAGCAGCCCTCAGGGGGCTCAAGTCGAGCAGTACTTC	CASSPQGAQVEQYF
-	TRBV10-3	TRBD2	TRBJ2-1	TGTGCCATCCACCCTTATTTAGCGGGAGCCATACCTACCTACAATGAGCAGTTCTTC	CAIHPYLAGAIPTYNEQFF
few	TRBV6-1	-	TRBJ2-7	TGTGCCAGCAGTCCAACCGCGCACGGGCAGTACTTC	CASSPTAHGQYF
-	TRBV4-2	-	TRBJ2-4	TGTGCCAGCAGCCAAGGGTCCTCGGGTAAAAACATTCAGTACTTC	CASSQGSSGKNIQYF
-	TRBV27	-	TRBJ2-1	TGTGCCAGCAGTCCCGGGACAAAAAATGAGCAGTTCTTC	CASSPGTKNEQFF
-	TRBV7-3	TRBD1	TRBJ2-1	TGTGCCAGCAGCCCGGGACAGGCCTTCAATGAGCAGTTCTTC	CASSPGQAFNEQFF
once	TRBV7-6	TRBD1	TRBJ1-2	TGTGCCAGCAGCCCACAGGGGGGGGATGTCTATGGCTACACCTTC	CASSPQGGDVYGYTF
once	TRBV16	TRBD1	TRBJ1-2	TGTGCCAGCAGCCAATCCCCCGGACAGGGAGCTGGTGGCTACACCTTC	CASSQSPGQGAGGYTF
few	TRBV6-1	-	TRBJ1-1	TGTGCCAGCTCCGCTTCGACAGCAATAAACACTGAAGCTTTCTTT	CASSASTAINTEAFF
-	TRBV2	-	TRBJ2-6	TGTGCCAGCAGGAAAGACCAGGGGATCGCCAACGTCCTGACTTTC	CASRKDQGIANVLTF
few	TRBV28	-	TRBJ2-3	TGTGCCAGCACTAGTTCAGATACGCAGTATTTT	CASTSSDTQYF
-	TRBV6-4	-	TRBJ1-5	TGTGCCAGCACCTCCCTCCGGGGGGGCGTTCAGCCCCAGCATTTT	CASTSLRGGVQPQHF
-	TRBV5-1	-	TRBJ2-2	TGCGCCAGCAGCTTGGAGATTGGGGGGACCTACACCGGGGAGCTGTTTTTT	CASSLEIGGTYTGELFF
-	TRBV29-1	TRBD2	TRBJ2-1	TGCAGCGTTGGATTACTAGCGATGGGTGGTACGAACAATGAGCAGTTCTTC	CSVGLLAMGGTNNEQFF
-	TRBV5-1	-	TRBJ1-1	TGCGCCAGCAGCGTCGGGACAAGGAGCGGGAACACTGAAGCTTTCTTT	CASSVGTRSGNTEAFF
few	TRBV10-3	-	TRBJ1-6	TGTGCCACCCGGGGGGATCCTCTTTCACCCCTCCACTTT	CATRGDPLSPLHF
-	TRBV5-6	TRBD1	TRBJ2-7	TGTGCCAGCAGCTATCCCGGACAGGGGGCGTACGAGCAGTACTTC	CASSYPGQGAYEQYF
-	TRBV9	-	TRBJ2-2	TGTGCCAGCAGCGTTAACCAGGAAAACACCGGGGAGCTGTTTTTT	CASSVNQENTGELFF
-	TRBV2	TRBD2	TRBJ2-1	TGTGCCAGCACTCGGGGACTAGCGGGTGCCAATGAGCAGTTCTTC	CASTRGLAGANEQFF
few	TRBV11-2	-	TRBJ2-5	TGTGCCAGCAGCTTAGATCATCGGGGGGCACCCTACTTC	CASSLDHRGAPYF
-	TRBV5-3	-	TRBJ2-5	TGTGCCAGAAGCTTGGTCCTAGACAGGCAAGAGACCCAGTACTTC	CARSLVLDRQETQYF
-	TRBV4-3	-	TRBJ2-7	TGCGCCAGCAGCCAAGCATCGACAGCTGCCTACGAGCAGTACTTC	CASSQASTAAYEQYF
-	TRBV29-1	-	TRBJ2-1	TGCAGCGTCCGCCTCGGGACTCCAGTTGGAGAGCAGTTCTTC	CSVRLGTPVGEQFF
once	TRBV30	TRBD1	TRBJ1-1	TGTGCCTCGAGGGACAGTCGATACACTGAAGCTTTCTTT	CASRDSRYTEAFF